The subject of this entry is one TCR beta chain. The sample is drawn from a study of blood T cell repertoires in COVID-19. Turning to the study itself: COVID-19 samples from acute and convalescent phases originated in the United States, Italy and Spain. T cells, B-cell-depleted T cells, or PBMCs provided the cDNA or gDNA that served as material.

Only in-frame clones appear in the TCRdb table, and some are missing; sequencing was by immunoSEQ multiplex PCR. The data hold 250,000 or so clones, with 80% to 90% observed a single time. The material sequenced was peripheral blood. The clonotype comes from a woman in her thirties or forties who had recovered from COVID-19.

Here the CDR3 DNA reads TGTGCCAGTAGTAAATGGACAGGGGGCCGCAATCAGCCCCAGCATTTT. Translated, it gives CASSKWTGGRNQPQHF. The J gene is TRBJ1-5, the V gene TRBV19; 11 bases agree with TRBD1. CDR1 is LNHDA and CDR2 is SQIVND in the germline V gene (reference sequence). The CDR3 has 16 residues. J gave up 2 bases and V 4 bases, and 4 bases lay outside the gene matches.